One T cell receptor (beta chain) is described in this entry. V was cut by 7 bases and J by 8 bases, with 17 bases left in between. Germline loops: CDR1 LNHDA, CDR2 SQIVND (reference sequence). The CDR3 sequence is 14 residues long. Libraries were prepared by immunoSEQ multiplex PCR; TCRdb keeps only in-frame clonotypes and omits some of them. The table shows approximately 90,000 clones, with roughly 88% occurring only once. This entry is derived from a study of T cell responses to AZD1222 COVID-19 vaccine. The V and J genes are TRBV19 and TRBJ1-4, with D possibly being TRBD1 (6 bases). Sequences were derived from peripheral blood, sampled on day 0 of AZD1222 vaccination. This clonotype was obtained from an adult in good health. CDR3 sequence (DNA): TGTGCCAGTAATGATGGGACAAGGCGGGAAAAACTGTTTTTT. This gives the protein CASNDGTRREKLFF.